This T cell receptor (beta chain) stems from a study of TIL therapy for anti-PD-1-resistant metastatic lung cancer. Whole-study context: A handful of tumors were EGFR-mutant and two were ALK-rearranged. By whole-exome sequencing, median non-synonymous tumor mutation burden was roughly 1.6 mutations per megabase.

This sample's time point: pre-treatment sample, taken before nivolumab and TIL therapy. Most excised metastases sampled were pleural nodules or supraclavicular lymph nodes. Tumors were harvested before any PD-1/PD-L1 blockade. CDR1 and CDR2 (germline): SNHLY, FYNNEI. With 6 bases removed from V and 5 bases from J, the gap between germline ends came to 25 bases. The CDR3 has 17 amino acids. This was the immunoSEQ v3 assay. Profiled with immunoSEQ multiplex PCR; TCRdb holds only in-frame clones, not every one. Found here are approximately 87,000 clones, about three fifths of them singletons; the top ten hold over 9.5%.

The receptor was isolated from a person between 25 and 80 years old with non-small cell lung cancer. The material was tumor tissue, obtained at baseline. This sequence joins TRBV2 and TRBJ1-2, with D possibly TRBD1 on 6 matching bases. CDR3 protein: CASRGWRGNDRHYGYTF. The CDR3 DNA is TGTGCCAGCAGGGGCTGGAGGGGGAATGATCGGCATTATGGCTACACCTTC.